The clone carrying this T cell receptor (beta chain) was counted only a few times. Using its own MiXCR run on the reads, TCRdb lists one record per CDR3 protein. The data hold 150,000 to 200,000 distinct CDR3 sequences, with 28% observed a single time. The sample is drawn from a study of T cell repertoires in cytomegalovirus infection. Across the whole study: In public TCR beta signatures, there were indications of both CMV infection and matching HLA type.

CDR1 is SGHTA and CDR2 is FQGTGA in the germline V gene. This CDR3 is built from 17 residues. V was pared by 0 bases and J by 1 base, with 5 bases of the junction left unmatched. This chain uses TRBV7-3 with TRBJ1-1; 10 bases line up with TRBD1. Sequencing was carried out using PBMCs. The clonotype comes from a human donor in good health (CMV status not recorded). Some clones in this sample may be carry-over from other donors' samples. In DNA form, the CDR3 reads TGTGCCAGCAGCTTAACCCCCTGGACAGGGGGGAACACTGAAGCTTTCTTT. Protein product: CASSLTPWTGGNTEAFF. The complete variable domain, with remaining parts taken from reference TRBV7-3 and TRBJ1-1, reads GAGVSQTPSNKVTEKGKYVELRCDPISGHTALYWYRQSLGQGPEFLIYFQGTGAADDSGLPNDRFFAVRPEGSVSTLKIQRTERGDSAVYLCASSLTPWTGGNTEAFFGQGTRLTVV.